The 15 T cell receptor beta chains below all came from one sample that was sequenced in a study of shared clonotypes between healthy human individuals. Sequencing was performed with immunoSEQ multiplex PCR; in TCRdb, only in-frame clones are kept and a portion is missing. The table records millions of clones, around 95% of them present only once. Material for sequencing was naive CD4+ T cells sorted from blood. Subset noted: CD45RA+ positively selected. The receptor source for this set is a man between 18 and 35 years old in good health.

This clone has a single count. V gene TRBV4-1 combines with J gene TRBJ2-2; TRBD2 agrees at 9 bases. Germline CDR1 reads MGHRA; CDR2 reads YSYEKL. The trim removed 7 bases at V and 5 bases at J, leaving 11 bases unmatched. The CDR3 contains 16 residues. CDR3 in DNA: TGCGCCAGCACTCCGAGGGCGGGAGGGAATACCGGGGAGCTGTTTTTT. Residues: CASTPRAGGNTGELFF.

The chain uses TRBV30 and TRBJ1-1; D is unresolved. Germline-derived CDR1 and CDR2 are GTSNPN and SVGIG (reference sequence). This CDR3 is built from 12 residues. Trimming removed 8 bases from V and 0 bases from J, with 10 bases in between. The CDR3 spells CAAGYLNTEAFF. CDR3 in DNA: TGTGCCGCGGGCTACCTGAACACTGAAGCTTTCTTT. Full variable domain (outside the CDR3, taken from reference TRBV30 and TRBJ1-1): SQTIHQWPATLVQPVGSPLSLECTVEGTSNPNLYWYRQAAGRGLQLLFYSVGIGQISSEVPQNLSASRPQDRQFILSSKKLLLSDSGFYLCAAGYLNTEAFFGQGTRLTVV.

The chain combines TRBV6-6 with TRBJ1-4; D unclear. CDR1 and CDR2 (germline): MNHNY, SVGAGI (reference sequence). The CDR3 has 14 amino acids. V lost 2 bases and J 6 bases, leaving 10 bases between the germline ends. The CDR3 DNA reads as TGTGCCAGCAGTTACGCCGGCTGGGATGAAAAACTGTTTTTT. Protein product: CASSYAGWDEKLFF.

The CDR3 loop is CASRIGGAVSYEQYF. Here the CDR3 DNA reads TGTGCCAGCAGGATAGGTGGGGCCGTTTCCTACGAGCAGTACTTC. The chain carries TRBV6-5 and TRBJ2-7; D might be TRBD1 (5 bases). Looked up from germline, CDR1 is MNHEY and CDR2 is SVGAGI. The CDR3 has 15 residues. Trimming left V 6 bases short and J 1 base short, with 16 bases between.

This clone was detected once. This may be a read error: a much more frequent sequence differs by one nucleotide. The genes are TRBV9 and TRBJ2-2; D is unresolved. Germline CDR1 and CDR2: SGDLS and YYNGEE. The CDR3 runs 12 residues. The V gene lost 4 bases and the J gene lost 2 bases, with 3 bases spanning the gap. This chain's CDR3 is CASSFNTGELFF. The CDR3 DNA is TGTGCCAGCAGCTTCAACACCGGGGAGCTGTTTTTT.

The gene calls are TRBV5-1 and TRBJ2-1; 10 nucleotides line up with TRBD1. CDR1 SGHRS and CDR2 YFSETQ come from the germline V gene. This CDR3 spans 15 amino acids. J lost 7 bases, V lost 1 base, and 5 bases had no gene match. CDR3 nucleotides: TGCGCCAGCAGCTTGACGGACAGGGGGTGGAATGAGCAGTTCTTC. This codes for CASSLTDRGWNEQFF. Variable domain in full (rest from reference TRBV5-1 and TRBJ2-1): KAGVTQTPRYLIKTRGQQVTLSCSPISGHRSVSWYQQTPGQGLQFLFEYFSETQRNKGNFPGRFSGRQFSNSRSEMNVSTLELGDSALYLCASSLTDRGWNEQFFGPGTRLTVL.

The rearrangement links TRBV5-5 to TRBJ1-5, with D possibly TRBD1 on 6 matching bases. V lost 1 base, J lost 4 bases, and 9 bases lay in between. The length of the CDR3 is 14 residues. Germline V gene data show CDR1 as SGHKS and CDR2 as YYEKEE (reference sequence). The CDR3 loop is CASSLWDTNQPQHF. The DNA of the CDR3 is TGTGCCAGCAGCTTGTGGGACACTAATCAGCCCCAGCATTTT. Supplemented by reference TRBV5-5 and TRBJ1-5, the full variable domain reads DAGVTQSPTHLIKTRGQQVTLRCSPISGHKSVSWYQQVLGQGPQFIFQYYEKEERGRGNFPDRFSARQFPNYSSELNVNALLLGDSALYLCASSLWDTNQPQHFGDGTRLSIL.

The J gene is TRBJ2-4, the V gene TRBV5-1; D possibly corresponds to TRBD1 (5 bases). CDR3 length equals 16 residues. V lost 0 bases and J 2 bases, leaving 12 bases between the germline ends. CDR1 is SGHRS and CDR2 is YFSETQ in the germline V gene. CDR3 region: CASSLEGRGPKNIQYF. The CDR3 DNA is TGCGCCAGCAGCTTGGAGGGGCGTGGGCCCAAAAACATTCAGTACTTC.

This chain links TRBV19 with TRBJ2-7, with 11 positions matching TRBD1. Trimming took 4 bases from V and 2 from J; bases not matched to a gene: 1. CDR3 length: 14 amino acids. Germline CDR1 is LNHDA and CDR2 is SQIVND (reference sequence). The CDR3: CASSTDRGPYEQYF. CDR3 bases: TGTGCCAGTAGTACGGACAGGGGGCCCTACGAGCAGTACTTC.

The rearrangement joins TRBV5-1 to TRBJ2-2; D remains ambiguous. V lost 2 bases, J lost 7 bases, and 12 bases lay in between. The CDR3 has 14 residues. Germline values: CDR1 SGHRS, CDR2 YFSETQ. The CDR3 nucleotides read TGCGCCAGCAGCTTCTTAGGAGCCGGCGGGGAGCTGTTTTTT. Translating it yields CASSFLGAGGELFF.

The chain joins TRBV6-5 to TRBJ2-7; 9 bases are shared with TRBD1. From germline, CDR1 is MNHEY and CDR2 SVGAGI. CDR3 length equals 16 residues. The V gene end was trimmed by 2 bases and the J gene end by 7 bases; junction bases not matched to a gene: 12. CDR3: CASSYGAGTGRQEQYF. The CDR3 DNA follows: TGTGCCAGCAGTTACGGCGCCGGGACAGGGAGGCAAGAGCAGTACTTC.

In the case of this clone: In the same sample, other DNA sequences code for this CDR3. The chain employs TRBV5-1 and TRBJ2-7; 8 nucleotides agree with TRBD2. Germline V lookup: CDR1 SGHRS, CDR2 YFSETQ. The CDR3 extends over 14 amino acids. The J segment lost 7 bases and the V segment lost 1 base, leaving 7 bases of the junction unmatched. The CDR3 DNA reads TGCGCCAGCAGCTTGACTAGCGGTGAGGGGGAGCAGTACTTC. Amino acid sequence: CASSLTSGEGEQYF.

The V call is TRBV9, the J call TRBJ2-2; D gene unclear. This CDR3 spans 16 amino acids. CDR1 and CDR2 from the germline V gene are SGDLS and YYNGEE. V dropped 2 bases and J dropped 1 base, with 12 bases sitting between them. The CDR3 spells CASSVTMDGNTGELFF. CDR3 sequence (DNA): TGTGCCAGCAGCGTTACGATGGACGGGAACACCGGGGAGCTGTTTTTT.

The V call is TRBV6-1, the J call TRBJ2-1; 7 bases map to TRBD1. Germline V gene data show CDR1 as MNHNS and CDR2 as SASEGT. The CDR3 sequence is 17 residues long. V trimming: 6 bases; J trimming: 0 bases; junction bases outside the gene matches: 11. CDR3 sequence (DNA): TGTGCCAGCAGGGAAACAGGGGCCCTCGGCTCCTACAATGAGCAGTTCTTC. Its translation: CASRETGALGSYNEQFF.

The chain couples TRBV10-3 to TRBJ2-6, with D hard to call. CDR1 ENHRY and CDR2 SYGVKD come from the germline V gene. Deletions cut 6 bases from V and 16 bases from J, with 13 bases between. This CDR3 spans 11 amino acids. Here the CDR3 reads CAISDTVNLTF. CDR3 nucleotides: TGTGCCATCAGCGACACGGTTAATCTGACTTTC.